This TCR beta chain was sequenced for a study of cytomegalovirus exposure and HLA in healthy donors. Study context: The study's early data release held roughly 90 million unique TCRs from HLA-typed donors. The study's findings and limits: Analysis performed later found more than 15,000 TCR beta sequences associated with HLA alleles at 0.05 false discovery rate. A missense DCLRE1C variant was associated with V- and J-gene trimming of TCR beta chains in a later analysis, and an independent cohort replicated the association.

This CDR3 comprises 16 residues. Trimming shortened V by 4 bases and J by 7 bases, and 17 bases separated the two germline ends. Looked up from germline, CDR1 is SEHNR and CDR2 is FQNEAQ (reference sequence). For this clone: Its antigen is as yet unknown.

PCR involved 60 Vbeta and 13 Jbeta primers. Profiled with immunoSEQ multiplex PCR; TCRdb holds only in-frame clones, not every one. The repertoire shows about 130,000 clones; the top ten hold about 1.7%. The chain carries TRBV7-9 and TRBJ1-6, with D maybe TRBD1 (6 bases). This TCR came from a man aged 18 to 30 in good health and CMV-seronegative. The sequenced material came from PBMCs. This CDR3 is CASSSPPGQLNSPLHF. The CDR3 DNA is TGTGCCAGCAGCTCCCCCCCGGGACAACTAAATTCACCCCTCCACTTT.